This T cell receptor beta chain emerged from a study of beta chain features in type 1 diabetes. Across the study: No patient-donor differences in age, gender, total cells or subset yield. Study-level points and caveats: Fewer junction insertions and more nucleotide deletions appeared in type 1 diabetes patients.

In the case of this clone: Its specificity is unknown.

The authors reverse transcribed all of the isolated RNA, so sequencing captured expressed TCRB transcripts. Roughly 3.4 million reads per sample on average were obtained from naive, central memory and regulatory T cell samples. Using immunoSEQ multiplex PCR, the repertoire was profiled, and TCRdb retains in-frame clones only, with some absent. The profile covers under 300,000 clones, with 25% to 35% appearing a single time and approximately 4% taken by the ten largest. Germline loops: CDR1 SQVTM, CDR2 ANQGSEA. V was pared by 4 bases and J by 6 bases, with 10 bases between. This CDR3 comprises 11 residues.

The sample taken for sequencing was central memory CD4+ T cells from blood. The chain couples TRBV29-1 to TRBJ2-7; D could derive from TRBD1 or TRBD2 (5 bases each). The TCR originated in a man aged 30 to 39 in good health. This CDR3 is CSVVEGLEQYF. CDR3 coding DNA: TGCAGCGTTGTAGAGGGGCTCGAGCAGTACTTC.